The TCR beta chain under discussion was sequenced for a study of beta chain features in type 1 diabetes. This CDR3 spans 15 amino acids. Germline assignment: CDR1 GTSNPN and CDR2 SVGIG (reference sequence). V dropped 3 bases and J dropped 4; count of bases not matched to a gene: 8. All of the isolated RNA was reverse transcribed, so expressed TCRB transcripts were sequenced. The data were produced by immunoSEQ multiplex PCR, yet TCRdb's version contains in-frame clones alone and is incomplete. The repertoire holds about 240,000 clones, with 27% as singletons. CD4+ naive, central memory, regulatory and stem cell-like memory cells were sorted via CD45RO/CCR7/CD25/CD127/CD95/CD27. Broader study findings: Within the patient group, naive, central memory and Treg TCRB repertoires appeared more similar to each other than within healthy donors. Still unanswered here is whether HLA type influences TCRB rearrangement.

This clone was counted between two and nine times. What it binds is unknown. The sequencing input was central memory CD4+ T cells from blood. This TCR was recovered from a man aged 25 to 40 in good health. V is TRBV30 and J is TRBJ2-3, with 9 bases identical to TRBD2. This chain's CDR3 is CAWSGSGGSADTQYF. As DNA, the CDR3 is TGTGCCTGGAGCGGAAGCGGGGGGTCGGCAGATACGCAGTATTTT.